Below are 17 T cell receptor beta chains sequenced from a single sample in a study of T cells in Graves' hyperthyroidism and ophthalmopathy. The source material, RNA transcripts, was used to amplify TCR beta CDR3 regions. The HTBI primer set drove a first-round RT-PCR of the TCR CDR3. Using its own MiXCR run on the multiplex PCR reads, TCRdb lists one record per CDR3 protein. The data hold roughly 500,000 distinct CDR3 sequences, with about 16% observed a single time. Source material: blood. The receptors shown here come from a woman aged 25 to 39 with Graves' ophthalmopathy.

This clonotype was observed a few times. This chain connects TRBV5-1 to TRBJ2-3, with no clear D. In germline, CDR1 is SGHRS, CDR2 YFSETQ. Trimming took off 0 bases at V and 6 bases at J, with 11 bases between the two ends. This CDR3 comprises 14 residues. CDR3 DNA sequence: TGCGCCAGCAGCTTGGATCCCCGGTGGGATACGCAGTATTTT. This translates into CASSLDPRWDTQYF.

The V gene is TRBV12-3 or TRBV12-4, the J gene TRBJ1-5; the match to TRBD1 covers 10 bases. V dropped 5 bases and J dropped 1; count of bases not matched to a gene: 11. There are 18 residues in the CDR3. CDR3 in amino acids: CASSPGTGVSGSNQPQHF. The CDR3 DNA is TGTGCCAGCAGTCCCGGGACAGGGGTTTCGGGGAGCAATCAGCCCCAGCATTTT.

This clonotype has more than one count but fewer than ten. The chain links TRBV15 to TRBJ1-1; D ambiguous. CDR1 and CDR2 from the germline V gene are LNHNV and YYDKDF (reference sequence). Trimming cost V 0 bases and J 1 base, with 9 bases left between them. The CDR3 covers 15 residues. The CDR3 loop reads CATSRERTANTEAFF. The DNA for the CDR3 is TGTGCCACCAGCAGAGAAAGAACGGCGAACACTGAAGCTTTCTTT.

This clonotype was picked up many times. This chain uses TRBV28 with TRBJ2-7; D is undetermined. The germline V gene encodes CDR1 MDHEN and CDR2 SYDVKM. The CDR3 is 15 amino acids. V was cut by 5 bases and J by 0 bases, with 14 bases left in between. This chain's CDR3 is CASSPAHESSYEQYF. The CDR3 DNA reads as TGTGCCAGCAGTCCTGCGCACGAAAGCTCCTACGAGCAGTACTTC. Full variable domain (missing parts from reference TRBV28 and TRBJ2-7): DVKVTQSSRYLVKRTGEKVFLECVQDMDHENMFWYRQDPGLGLRLIYFSYDVKMKEKGDIPEGYSVSREKKERFSLILESASTNQTSMYLCASSPAHESSYEQYFGPGTRLTVT.

This clonotype was observed a few times. J is TRBJ1-5 and V is TRBV7-2; possibly TRBD1 for D (5 bases). V lost 6 bases, J lost 1 base, and 7 bases lay in between. CDR1 is SGHTA and CDR2 is FQGNSA in the germline V gene. The CDR3 covers 13 residues. The DNA of the CDR3 is TGTGCCAGCAGGGAGGGGAGCAATCAGCCCCAGCATTTT. Translation gives CASREGSNQPQHF.

In this sample, this clonotype turned up many times. V and J are TRBV7-2 and TRBJ2-2; tentatively, D is TRBD1 (6 bases). The CDR3 spans 15 residues. The V and J ends lost 4 bases and 6 bases respectively, with 15 bases between them. Germline V gene data show CDR1 as SGHTA and CDR2 as FQGNSA. The CDR3 protein is CASSWTVTEPGELFF. The CDR3 nucleotides are TGTGCCAGCAGCTGGACAGTGACGGAGCCCGGGGAGCTGTTTTTT.

This clonotype was counted ten times or more. The rearrangement links TRBV28 to TRBJ2-1; the match to TRBD2 covers 7 bases. The CDR3 totals 15 residues. The V and J ends lost 6 bases and 7 bases, in that order; junction bases with no gene match: 12. Germline V gene lookup returns CDR1 MDHEN and CDR2 SYDVKM. This CDR3 is CASSLELAKLNEQFF. CDR3 in DNA: TGTGCCAGCAGCTTGGAACTAGCGAAATTAAATGAGCAGTTCTTC.

The chain is built from TRBV24-1 and TRBJ2-1; 9 bases fit TRBD2. From germline, CDR1 is KGHDR and CDR2 SFDVKD. The CDR3 has 15 amino acids. Germline trimming cut 7 bases from V and 8 bases from J; bases unmatched to any gene: 11. The CDR3 nucleotides are TGTGCCACCAGCCCTCAGGGACTAGCCTCAGATGAGCAGTTCTTC. Translating gives CATSPQGLASDEQFF.

There are many counts of this clonotype. CDR3 loop: CASRGTGGGNQPQHF. The CDR3 nucleotides read TGTGCCAGCAGGGGAACAGGGGGCGGAAATCAGCCCCAGCATTTT. The genes are TRBV2 and TRBJ1-5, with TRBD1 matching over 9 bases. J was trimmed by 4 bases and V by 6 bases; bases with no gene match: 7. Germline V lookup: CDR1 SNHLY, CDR2 FYNNEI. CDR3 size: 15 residues.

At least ten counts were recorded for this clonotype. The chain couples TRBV28 to TRBJ2-3, with TRBD2 identical over 15 bases. The germline V gene encodes CDR1 MDHEN and CDR2 SYDVKM. The length of the CDR3 is 18 residues. Trimming cost V 5 bases and J 4 bases; bases outside gene matches: 10. CDR3 sequence (DNA): TGTGCCAGCAGTCAATCGGGACTAGCGGGAGGTTTAGCAGATACGCAGTATTTT. It specifies CASSQSGLAGGLADTQYF.

This clonotype appeared a few times. This sequence joins TRBV4-3 and TRBJ1-3, with D unclear. The germline CDR1 and CDR2 sequences are LGHNA and YSLEER. The CDR3 runs to 18 residues. Trimming removed 0 bases at V and 1 base at J, with 16 bases between. The CDR3 DNA reads as TGCGCCAGCAGCCAAGATGACACAGAGTCAATATCTGGAAACACCATATATTTT. This codes for CASSQDDTESISGNTIYF.

This clonotype was seen only a few times. V usage is TRBV6-1 and J usage is TRBJ2-7; D ambiguous. CDR3 size: 14 residues. The germline CDR1 and CDR2 sequences are MNHNS and SASEGT. V lost 2 bases and J lost 4, with 12 bases in between. In nucleotides, the CDR3 is TGTGCCAGCAGTGAATCCGGACCGCTGTACGAGCAGTACTTC. The encoded protein is CASSESGPLYEQYF.

The V and J genes are TRBV19 and TRBJ2-2; D is possibly TRBD2 (7 bases). The CDR3 extends over 13 amino acids. Germline V gives CDR1 LNHDA, CDR2 SQIVND (reference sequence). Trimming took 7 bases from V and 6 from J, leaving 12 bases between them. The CDR3 protein is CASNLGGAGELFF. In nucleotides, the CDR3 is TGTGCCAGTAATTTAGGGGGGGCCGGGGAGCTGTTTTTT.

This clonotype showed up many times. The chain joins TRBV28 to TRBJ1-2; D is possibly TRBD1 (5 bases). From germline, CDR1 is MDHEN and CDR2 SYDVKM. V shed 6 bases and J shed 4 bases, with 12 bases lying between them. This CDR3 has 13 residues. CDR3 amino acids: CASSSGSGYGYTF. Written as DNA, the CDR3 is TGTGCCAGCAGCTCAGGGTCGGGCTATGGCTACACCTTC.

This clonotype was found a few times. V is TRBV5-6 and J is TRBJ1-2; D not certain. CDR3 length: 15 residues. Germline V gives CDR1 SGHDT, CDR2 YYEEEE. V dropped 5 bases and J dropped 1 base, with 15 bases sitting between them. Here the CDR3 reads CASRILSTVNYGYTF. The CDR3 DNA reads TGTGCCAGCAGAATACTCTCCACGGTTAACTATGGCTACACCTTC.

The table lists this clonotype with a few counts. The chain couples TRBV18 to TRBJ1-1; D gene uncertain. The CDR3 totals 15 residues. V was clipped by 4 bases and J by 4 bases, with 16 bases between them. Per the germline V gene, CDR1 is KGHSH and CDR2 is LQKENI. This CDR3 is CASSHRTFEGTEAFF. The CDR3 DNA sequence: TGTGCCAGCTCACATCGGACTTTCGAAGGCACTGAAGCTTTCTTT.

This clonotype was found a few times. The chain joins TRBV4-1 to TRBJ2-3, with 11 positions matching TRBD2. The CDR3 length is 15 residues. Germline CDR1 reads MGHRA; CDR2 reads YSYEKL. J was trimmed by 2 bases and V by 6 bases; bases with no gene match: 4. CDR3 amino acids: CASRKLAGVTDTQYF. CDR3 in DNA: TGCGCCAGCAGAAAACTAGCGGGAGTCACAGATACGCAGTATTTT.